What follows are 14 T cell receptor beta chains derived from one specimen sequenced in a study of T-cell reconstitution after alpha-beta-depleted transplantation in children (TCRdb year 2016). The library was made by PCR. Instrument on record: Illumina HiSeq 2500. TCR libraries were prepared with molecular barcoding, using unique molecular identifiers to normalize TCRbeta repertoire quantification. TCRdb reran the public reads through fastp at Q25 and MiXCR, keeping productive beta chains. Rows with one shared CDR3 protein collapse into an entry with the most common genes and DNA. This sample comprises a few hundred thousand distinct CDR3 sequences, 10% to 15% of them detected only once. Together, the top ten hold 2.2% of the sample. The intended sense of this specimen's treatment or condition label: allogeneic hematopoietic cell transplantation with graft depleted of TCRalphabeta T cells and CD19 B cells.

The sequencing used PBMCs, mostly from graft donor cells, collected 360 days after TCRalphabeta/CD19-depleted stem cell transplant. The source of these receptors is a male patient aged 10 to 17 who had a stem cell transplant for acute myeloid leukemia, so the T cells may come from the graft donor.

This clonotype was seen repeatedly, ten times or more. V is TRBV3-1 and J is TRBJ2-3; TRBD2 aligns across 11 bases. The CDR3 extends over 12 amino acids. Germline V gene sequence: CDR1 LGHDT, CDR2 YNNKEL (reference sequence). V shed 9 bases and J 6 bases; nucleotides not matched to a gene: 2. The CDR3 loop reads CASRTSGDTQYF. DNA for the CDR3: TGTGCCAGTAGGACTAGCGGGGATACGCAGTATTTT.

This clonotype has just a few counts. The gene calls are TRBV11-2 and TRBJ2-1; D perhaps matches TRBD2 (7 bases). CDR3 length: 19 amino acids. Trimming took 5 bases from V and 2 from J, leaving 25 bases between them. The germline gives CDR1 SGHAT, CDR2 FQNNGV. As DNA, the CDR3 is TGTGCCAGCAGCGCAGGGTTCGTTCGGGGGGCAGGTGCCTACAATGAGCAGTTCTTC. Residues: CASSAGFVRGAGAYNEQFF.

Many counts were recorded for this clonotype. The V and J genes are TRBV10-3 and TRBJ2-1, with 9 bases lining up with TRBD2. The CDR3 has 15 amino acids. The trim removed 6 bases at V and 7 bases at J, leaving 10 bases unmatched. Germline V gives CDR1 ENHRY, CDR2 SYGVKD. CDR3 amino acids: CAISGTSRLRNEQFF. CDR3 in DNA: TGTGCCATCAGCGGGACTAGCCGTCTTAGGAATGAGCAGTTCTTC.

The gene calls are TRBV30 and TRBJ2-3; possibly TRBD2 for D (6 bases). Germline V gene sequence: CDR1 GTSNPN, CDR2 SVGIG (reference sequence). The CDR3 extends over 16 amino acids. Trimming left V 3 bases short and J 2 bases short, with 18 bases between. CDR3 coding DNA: TGTGCCTGGAGCGTCAGCTGGCTAGCGAACACAGATACGCAGTATTTT. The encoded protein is CAWSVSWLANTDTQYF.

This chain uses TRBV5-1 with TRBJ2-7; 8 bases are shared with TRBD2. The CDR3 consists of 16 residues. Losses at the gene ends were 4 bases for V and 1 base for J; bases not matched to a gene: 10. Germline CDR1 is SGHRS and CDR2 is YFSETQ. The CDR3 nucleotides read TGCGCCAGCAGCCACCGACCCGGGGGGGATTCCTACGAGCAGTACTTC. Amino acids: CASSHRPGGDSYEQYF. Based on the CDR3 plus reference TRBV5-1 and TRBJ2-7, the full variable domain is KAGVTQTPRYLIKTRGQQVTLSCSPISGHRSVSWYQQTPGQGLQFLFEYFSETQRNKGNFPGRFSGRQFSNSRSEMNVSTLELGDSALYLCASSHRPGGDSYEQYFGPGTRLTVT.

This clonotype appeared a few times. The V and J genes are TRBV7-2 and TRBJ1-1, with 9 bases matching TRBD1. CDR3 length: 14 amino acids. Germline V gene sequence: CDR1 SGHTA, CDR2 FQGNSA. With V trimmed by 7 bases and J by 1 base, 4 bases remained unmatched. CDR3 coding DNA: TGTGCCAGCACCCCGGGACAGGGGAACACTGAAGCTTTCTTT. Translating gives CASTPGQGNTEAFF.

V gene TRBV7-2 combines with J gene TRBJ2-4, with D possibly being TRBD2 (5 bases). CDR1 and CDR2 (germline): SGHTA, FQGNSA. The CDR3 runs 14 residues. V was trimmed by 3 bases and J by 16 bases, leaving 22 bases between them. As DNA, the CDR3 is TGTGCCAGCAGCTTTGCGAGCACGAGGGCTCCTAACTACTTC. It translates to CASSFASTRAPNYF.

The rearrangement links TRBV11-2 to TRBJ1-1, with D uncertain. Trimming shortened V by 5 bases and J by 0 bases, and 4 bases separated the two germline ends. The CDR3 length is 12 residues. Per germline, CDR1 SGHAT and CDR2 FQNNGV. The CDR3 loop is CASSHMNTEAFF. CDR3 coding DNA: TGTGCCAGCAGCCACATGAACACTGAAGCTTTCTTT.

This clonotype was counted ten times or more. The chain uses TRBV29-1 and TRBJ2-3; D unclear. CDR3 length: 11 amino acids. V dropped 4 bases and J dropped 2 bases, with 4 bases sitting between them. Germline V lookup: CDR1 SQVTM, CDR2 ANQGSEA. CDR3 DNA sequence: TGCAGCGTTGGAGACACAGATACGCAGTATTTT. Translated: CSVGDTDTQYF.

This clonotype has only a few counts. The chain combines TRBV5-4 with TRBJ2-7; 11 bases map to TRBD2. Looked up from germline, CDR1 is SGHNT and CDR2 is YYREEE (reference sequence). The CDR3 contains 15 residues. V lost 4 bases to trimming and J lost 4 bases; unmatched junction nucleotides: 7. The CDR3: CASSHTSGRAYEQYF. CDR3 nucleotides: TGTGCCAGCAGCCACACTAGCGGGAGAGCGTACGAGCAGTACTTC.

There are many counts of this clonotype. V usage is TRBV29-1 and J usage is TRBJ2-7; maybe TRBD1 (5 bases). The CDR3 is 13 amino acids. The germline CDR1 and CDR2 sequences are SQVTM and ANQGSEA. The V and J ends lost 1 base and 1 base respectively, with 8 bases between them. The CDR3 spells CSVEAGISYEQYF. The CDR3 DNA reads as TGCAGCGTTGAAGCAGGGATTTCCTACGAGCAGTACTTC.

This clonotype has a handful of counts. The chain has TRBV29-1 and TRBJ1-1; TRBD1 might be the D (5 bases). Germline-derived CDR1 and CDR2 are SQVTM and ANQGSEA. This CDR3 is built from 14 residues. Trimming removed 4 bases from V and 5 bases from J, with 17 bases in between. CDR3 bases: TGCAGCGTTGTGGCAGGGCTAAAGCGTACTGAAGCTTTCTTT. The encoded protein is CSVVAGLKRTEAFF.

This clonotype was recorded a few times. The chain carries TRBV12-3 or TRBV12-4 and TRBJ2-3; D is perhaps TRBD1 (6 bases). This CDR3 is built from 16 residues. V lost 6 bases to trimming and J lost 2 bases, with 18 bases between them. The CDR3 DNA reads TGTGCCAGCAGGCATACCGGGACACCAAACACAGATACGCAGTATTTT. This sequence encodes CASRHTGTPNTDTQYF.

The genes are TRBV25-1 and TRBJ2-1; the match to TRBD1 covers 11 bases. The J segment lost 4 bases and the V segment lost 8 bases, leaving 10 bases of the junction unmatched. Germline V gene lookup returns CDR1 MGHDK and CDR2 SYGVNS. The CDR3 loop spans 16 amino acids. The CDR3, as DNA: TGTGCCAGCGGAGGGTGGGGGACAGGGGGGTACAATGAGCAGTTCTTC. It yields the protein CASGGWGTGGYNEQFF.